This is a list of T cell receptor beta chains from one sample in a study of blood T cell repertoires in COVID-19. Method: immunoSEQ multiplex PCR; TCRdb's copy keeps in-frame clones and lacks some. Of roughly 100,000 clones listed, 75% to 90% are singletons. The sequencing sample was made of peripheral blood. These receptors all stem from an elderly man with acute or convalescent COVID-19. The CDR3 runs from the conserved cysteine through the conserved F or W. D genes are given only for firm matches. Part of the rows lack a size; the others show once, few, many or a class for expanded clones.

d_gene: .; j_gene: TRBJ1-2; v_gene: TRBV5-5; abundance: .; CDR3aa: CASSLVQGVANYGYTF; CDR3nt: TGTGCCAGCAGCTTAGTTCAGGGTGTAGCTAACTATGGCTACACCTTC
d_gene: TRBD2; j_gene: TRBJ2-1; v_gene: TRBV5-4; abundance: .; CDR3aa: CASSSPSGRSHNEQFF; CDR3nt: TGTGCCAGCAGCTCCCCTAGCGGGAGGTCCCACAATGAGCAGTTCTTC
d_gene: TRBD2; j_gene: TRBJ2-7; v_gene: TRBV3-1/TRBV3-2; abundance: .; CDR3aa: CASSQRTSSYEQYF; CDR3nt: TGTGCCAGCAGCCAGAGGACTAGCAGTTACGAGCAGTACTTC
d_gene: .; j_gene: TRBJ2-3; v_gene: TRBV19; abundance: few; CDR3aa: CASSIQVPGAQYF; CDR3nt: TGTGCCAGTAGTATTCAGGTCCCGGGGGCGCAGTATTTT
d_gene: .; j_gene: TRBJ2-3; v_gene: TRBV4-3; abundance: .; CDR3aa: CASSQAERANTDTQYF; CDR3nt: TGCGCCAGCAGCCAAGCGGAGCGGGCCAACACAGATACGCAGTATTTT
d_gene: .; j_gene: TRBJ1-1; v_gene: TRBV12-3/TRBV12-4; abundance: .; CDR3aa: CASSRDFGEAFF; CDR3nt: TGTGCCAGCAGCCGCGACTTTGGGGAAGCTTTCTTT
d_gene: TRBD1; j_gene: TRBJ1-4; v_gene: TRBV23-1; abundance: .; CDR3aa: CASSQDRTGINEKLFF; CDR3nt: TGCGCCAGCAGTCAGGACCGGACAGGGATTAATGAAAAACTGTTTTTT
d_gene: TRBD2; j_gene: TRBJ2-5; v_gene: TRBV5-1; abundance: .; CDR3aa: CASSYGTSEETQYF; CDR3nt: TGCGCCAGCAGCTACGGGACTAGCGAAGAGACCCAGTACTTC
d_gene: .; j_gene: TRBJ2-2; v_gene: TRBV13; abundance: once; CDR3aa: CASSPRGIPGELFF; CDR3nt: TGTGCCAGCAGCCCCCGGGGGATACCCGGGGAGCTGTTTTTT
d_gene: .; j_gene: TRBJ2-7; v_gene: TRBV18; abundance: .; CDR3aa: CASSSRGTYEQYF; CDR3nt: TGTGCCAGCTCATCAAGGGGCACCTACGAGCAGTACTTC
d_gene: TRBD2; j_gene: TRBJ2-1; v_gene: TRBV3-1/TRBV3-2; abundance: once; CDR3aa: CASKGGRSPLNEQFF; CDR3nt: TGTGCCAGCAAGGGCGGGAGATCGCCCCTCAATGAGCAGTTCTTC
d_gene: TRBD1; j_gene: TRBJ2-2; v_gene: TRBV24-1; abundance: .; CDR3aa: CATTDRGTGELFF; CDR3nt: TGTGCCACCACGGACAGGGGAACCGGGGAGCTGTTTTTT
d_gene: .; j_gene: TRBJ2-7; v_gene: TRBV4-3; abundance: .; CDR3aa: CASSQDRRGLYEQYF; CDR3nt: TGCGCCAGCAGCCAAGATCGGAGGGGGCTGTACGAGCAGTACTTC
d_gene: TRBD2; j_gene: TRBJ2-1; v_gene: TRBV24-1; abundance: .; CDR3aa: CATAGEYNEQFF; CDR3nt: TGTGCCACCGCGGGGGAGTACAATGAGCAGTTCTTC
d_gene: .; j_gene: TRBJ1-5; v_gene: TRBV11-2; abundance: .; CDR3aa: CASSLGQGLGQPQHF; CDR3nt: TGTGCCAGCAGCTTGGGTCAGGGCCTAGGGCAGCCCCAGCATTTT
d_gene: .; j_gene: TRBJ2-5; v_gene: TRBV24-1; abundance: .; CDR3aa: CATSDSDFGETQYF; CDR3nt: TGTGCCACCAGTGATTCGGACTTTGGAGAGACCCAGTACTTC
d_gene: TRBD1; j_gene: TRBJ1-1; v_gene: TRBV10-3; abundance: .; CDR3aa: CASQGTANTEAFF; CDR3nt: TGTGCCAGTCAGGGGACAGCGAACACTGAAGCTTTCTTT
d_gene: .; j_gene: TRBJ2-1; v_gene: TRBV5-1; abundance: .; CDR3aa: CASSLAASKSEQFF; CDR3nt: TGCGCCAGCAGCTTGGCCGCTAGTAAGAGTGAGCAGTTCTTC
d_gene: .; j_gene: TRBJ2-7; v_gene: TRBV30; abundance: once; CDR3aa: CAGDRTSSYEQYF; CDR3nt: TGTGCCGGGGACAGGACTAGCTCCTACGAGCAGTACTTC
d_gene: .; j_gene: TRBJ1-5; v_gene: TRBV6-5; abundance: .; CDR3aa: CATQLDSTGNQPQHF; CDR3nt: TGTGCCACTCAACTCGATAGCACGGGCAATCAGCCCCAGCATTTT
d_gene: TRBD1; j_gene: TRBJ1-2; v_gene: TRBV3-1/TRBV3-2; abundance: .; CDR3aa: CASAQGGGGYGYTF; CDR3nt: TGTGCCAGCGCACAGGGGGGGGGCGGCTATGGCTACACCTTC
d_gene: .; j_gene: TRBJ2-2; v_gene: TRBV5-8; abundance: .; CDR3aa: CASSPRGFNTGELFF; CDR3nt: TGTGCCAGCAGCCCCAGGGGATTCAACACCGGGGAGCTGTTTTTT
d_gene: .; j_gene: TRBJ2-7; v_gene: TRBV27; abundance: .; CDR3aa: CASSLLDGVYEQYF; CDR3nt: TGTGCCAGCAGTTTGCTTGACGGAGTCTACGAGCAGTACTTC
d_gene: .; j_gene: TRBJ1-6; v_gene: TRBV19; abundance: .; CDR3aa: CASSVTGYNSPLHF; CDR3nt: TGTGCCAGTAGTGTCACAGGGTATAATTCACCCCTCCACTTT
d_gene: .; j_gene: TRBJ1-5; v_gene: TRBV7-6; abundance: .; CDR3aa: CASSLAPGGFNQPQHF; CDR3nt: TGTGCCAGCAGCTTAGCGCCGGGGGGGTTTAATCAGCCCCAGCATTTT
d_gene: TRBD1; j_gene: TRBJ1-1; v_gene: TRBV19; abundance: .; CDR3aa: CASSHRDRGANTEAFF; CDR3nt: TGTGCCAGTAGTCACCGGGACAGGGGTGCCAACACTGAAGCTTTCTTT
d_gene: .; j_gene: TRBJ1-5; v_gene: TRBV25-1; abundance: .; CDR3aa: CASSMGANQPQHF; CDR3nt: TGTGCCAGCAGCATGGGAGCGAATCAGCCCCAGCATTTT
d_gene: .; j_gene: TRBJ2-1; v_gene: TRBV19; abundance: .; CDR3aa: CASSDTYNEQFF; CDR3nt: TGTGCCAGTAGTGACACCTACAATGAGCAGTTCTTC
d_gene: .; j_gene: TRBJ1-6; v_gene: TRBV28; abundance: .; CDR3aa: CASSLEGGNSPLHF; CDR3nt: TGTGCCAGCAGTTTGGAGGGGGGGAATTCACCCCTCCACTTT
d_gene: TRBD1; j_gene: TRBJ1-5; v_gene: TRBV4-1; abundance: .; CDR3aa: CASSQVGTGQYQHF; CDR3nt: TGCGCCAGCAGCCAAGTTGGGACAGGACAATACCAGCATTTT
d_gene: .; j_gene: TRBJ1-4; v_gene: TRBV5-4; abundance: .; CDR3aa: CASSPGGTNEKLFF; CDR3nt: TGTGCCAGCAGCCCGGGGGGAACTAATGAAAAACTGTTTTTT
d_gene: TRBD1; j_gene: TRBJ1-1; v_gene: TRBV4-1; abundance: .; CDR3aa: CASSQMRTGGSPEAFF; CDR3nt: TGCGCCAGCAGCCAAATGAGGACAGGGGGCAGCCCTGAAGCTTTCTTT
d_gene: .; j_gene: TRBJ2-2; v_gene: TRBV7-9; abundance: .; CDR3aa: CASSLGDWAGELFF; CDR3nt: TGTGCCAGCAGCCTGGGAGACTGGGCCGGGGAGCTGTTTTTT
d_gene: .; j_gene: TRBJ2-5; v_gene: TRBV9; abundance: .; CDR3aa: CASSWGHGQETQYF; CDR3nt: TGTGCCAGCAGCTGGGGCCACGGGCAAGAGACCCAGTACTTC
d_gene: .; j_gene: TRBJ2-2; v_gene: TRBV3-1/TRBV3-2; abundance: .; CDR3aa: CASSPGLLGGELFF; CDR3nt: TGTGCCAGCAGCCCCGGACTACTCGGCGGGGAGCTGTTTTTT
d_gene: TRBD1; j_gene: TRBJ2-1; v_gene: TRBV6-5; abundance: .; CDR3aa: CASCQQGRPANEQFF; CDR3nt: TGTGCCAGCTGCCAACAGGGGCGCCCAGCCAATGAGCAGTTCTTC
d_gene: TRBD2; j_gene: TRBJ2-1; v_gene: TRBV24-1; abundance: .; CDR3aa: CATSDLGLASDEQFF; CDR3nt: TGTGCCACCAGTGATTTGGGACTAGCTAGCGATGAGCAGTTCTTC
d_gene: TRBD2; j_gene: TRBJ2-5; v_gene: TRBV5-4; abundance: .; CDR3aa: CASSRPAGGRQETQYF; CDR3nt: TGTGCCAGCAGCCGACCAGCGGGGGGACGACAAGAGACCCAGTACTTC
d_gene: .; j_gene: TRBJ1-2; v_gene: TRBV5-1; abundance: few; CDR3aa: CASSLDHGGLDYGYTF; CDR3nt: TGCGCCAGCAGCTTGGATCACGGAGGTCTGGACTATGGCTACACCTTC
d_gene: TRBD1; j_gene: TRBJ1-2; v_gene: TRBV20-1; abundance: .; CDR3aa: CSARQGFGYTF; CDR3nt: TGCAGTGCGCGACAGGGTTTTGGCTACACCTTC
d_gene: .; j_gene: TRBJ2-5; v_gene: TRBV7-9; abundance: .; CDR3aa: CASGTQETQYF; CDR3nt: TGTGCCAGCGGGACTCAAGAGACCCAGTACTTC
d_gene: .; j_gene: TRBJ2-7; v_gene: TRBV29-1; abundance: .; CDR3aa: CSVGQVYEQYF; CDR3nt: TGCAGCGTTGGACAGGTATACGAGCAGTACTTC
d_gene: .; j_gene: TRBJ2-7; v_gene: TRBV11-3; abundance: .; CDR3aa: CASSTTDTVEQYF; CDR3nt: TGTGCCAGCAGCACGACGGACACCGTGGAGCAGTACTTC
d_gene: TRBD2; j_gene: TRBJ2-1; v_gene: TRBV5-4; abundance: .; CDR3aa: CASSPLSGGTYNEQFF; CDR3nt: TGTGCCAGCAGCCCTCTCAGCGGGGGAACCTACAATGAGCAGTTCTTC
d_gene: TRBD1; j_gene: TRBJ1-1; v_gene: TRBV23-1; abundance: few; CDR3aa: CASSPGQGREMRTEAFF; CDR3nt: TGCGCCAGCAGTCCTGGACAGGGCCGCGAGATGAGGACTGAAGCTTTCTTT
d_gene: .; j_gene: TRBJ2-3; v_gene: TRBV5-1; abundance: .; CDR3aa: CASSLTGSTDTQYF; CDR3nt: TGCGCCAGCAGCTTAACGGGGAGCACAGATACGCAGTATTTT
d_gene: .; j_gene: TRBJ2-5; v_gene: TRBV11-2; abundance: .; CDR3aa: CASSLSRLARETQYF; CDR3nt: TGTGCCAGCAGCTTAAGTCGTCTAGCTCGCGAGACCCAGTACTTC
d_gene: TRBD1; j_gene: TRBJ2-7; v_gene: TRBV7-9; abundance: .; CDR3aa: CASSFESPGTGSYEQYF; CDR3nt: TGTGCCAGCAGCTTCGAATCACCCGGGACAGGCTCCTACGAGCAGTACTTC
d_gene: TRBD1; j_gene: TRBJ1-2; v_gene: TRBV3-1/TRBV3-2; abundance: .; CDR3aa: CASSQRQGEDGYTF; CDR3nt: TGTGCCAGCAGCCAGAGACAGGGGGAGGATGGCTACACCTTC
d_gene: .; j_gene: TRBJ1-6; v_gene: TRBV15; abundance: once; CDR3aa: CATSRDRGGSPLHF; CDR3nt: TGTGCCACCAGCAGAGATCGGGGAGGCTCACCCCTCCACTTT
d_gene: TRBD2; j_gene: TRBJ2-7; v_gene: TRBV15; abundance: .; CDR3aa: CATSRESSGSYEQYF; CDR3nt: TGTGCCACCAGCAGAGAGTCTAGCGGCTCCTACGAGCAGTACTTC
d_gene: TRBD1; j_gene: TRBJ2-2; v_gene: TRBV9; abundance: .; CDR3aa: CASTGDSANTGELFF; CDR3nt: TGTGCCAGCACCGGGGACAGCGCGAACACCGGGGAGCTGTTTTTT
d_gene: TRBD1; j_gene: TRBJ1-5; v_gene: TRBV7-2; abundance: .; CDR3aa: CASSSGGYNQPQHF; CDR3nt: TGTGCCAGCAGCTCAGGGGGTTACAATCAGCCCCAGCATTTT
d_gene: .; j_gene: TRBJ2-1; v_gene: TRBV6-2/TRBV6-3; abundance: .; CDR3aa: CASSPRSSYNEQFF; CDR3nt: TGTGCCAGCAGCCCCAGAAGCTCCTACAATGAGCAGTTCTTC
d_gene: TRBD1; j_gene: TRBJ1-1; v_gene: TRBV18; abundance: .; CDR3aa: CASSITGTVNTEAFF; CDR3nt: TGTGCCAGCTCAATAACCGGGACAGTGAACACTGAAGCTTTCTTT
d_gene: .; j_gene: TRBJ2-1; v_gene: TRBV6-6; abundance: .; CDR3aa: CASSLGGEQFF; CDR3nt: TGTGCCAGCAGCCTAGGAGGTGAGCAGTTCTTC
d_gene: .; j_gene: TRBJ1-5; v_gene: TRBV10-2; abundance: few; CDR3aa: CASSWGDQPQHF; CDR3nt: TGCGCCAGCAGTTGGGGGGATCAGCCCCAGCATTTT
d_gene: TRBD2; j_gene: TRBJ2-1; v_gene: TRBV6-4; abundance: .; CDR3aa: CASSEGASGAYNEQFF; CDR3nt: TGTGCCAGCAGTGAGGGGGCTAGCGGGGCCTACAATGAGCAGTTCTTC